This T cell receptor beta chain came from a study of Graves' ophthalmopathy and Graves' hyperthyroidism. Study results and limitations: Thyroid clonotypes that were expanded above 0.001 frequency mostly also appeared in blood.

RNA transcripts were the source from which TCR beta CDR3 regions were amplified. RT-PCR in the first round used HTBI primers; a second-round multiplex PCR followed. Each CDR3 protein gets one entry after TCRdb re-called the multiplex PCR reads with MiXCR. The sample holds under 250,000 distinct CDR3 sequences; 20% to 25% are singletons and the top ten take roughly 40%. This clonotype appeared many times. The antigen is undetermined. The ends were cut back, 1 base at V and 5 bases at J, with 9 bases in the middle. The CDR3 runs 15 residues. CDR1 is LGHDT and CDR2 is YNNKEL in the germline V gene (reference sequence).

Sequencing input: peripheral blood. The J gene is TRBJ1-6, the V gene TRBV3-1; D call uncertain. This clonotype was sampled from a woman in her forties or fifties with Graves' ophthalmopathy. The DNA for the CDR3 is TGTGCCAGCAGCCAAGTTTGGCAGAATAATTCACCCCTCCACTTT. It encodes CASSQVWQNNSPLHF.